This T cell receptor (beta chain) comes out of a study of cytomegalovirus exposure and HLA in healthy donors. Germline V CDR1 and CDR2: SQVTM, ANQGSEA. V dropped 4 bases and J dropped 1 base, with 11 bases sitting between them. There are 14 residues in the CDR3. Study-wide findings and caveats: In a later analysis, V- and J-gene trimming of beta chains associated with a DCLRE1C missense variant, replicated independently.

It was with 60 Vbeta and 13 Jbeta primers that the PCR ran. The assay was immunoSEQ multiplex PCR, and TCRdb's table has in-frame clones only and misses some. The sample records roughly 100,000 clones, roughly three quarters being singletons. Comments on this clone: As yet, its antigen is unknown.

This TCR was sampled from a man aged 25-40 years in good health and CMV-seronegative. The sequencing sample was made of PBMCs. The chain couples TRBV29-1 to TRBJ2-1; D gene uncertain. The CDR3 here is CSVGALLSYNEQFF. The CDR3 DNA follows: TGCAGCGTTGGGGCCCTTCTATCCTACAATGAGCAGTTCTTC.